Detailed here is one T cell receptor (beta chain). This specimen belongs to a study of blood T cell repertoires in COVID-19. Overall study: Sources were T cells, B-cell-depleted T cells, or PBMCs; the material itself was cDNA or gDNA.

Recruitment covered about 25 US areas and drew participants whose ages spanned 18 to 89 years. Assignment of participants to cohorts was predicated upon participant-reported clinical history. Authors' methods: Using reference gene primer amplification, nucleated cell counts were estimated. Sequenced by immunoSEQ multiplex PCR; TCRdb stores in-frame clones only, minus some. The DNA gave D and trimming, while V, J and clone size come from that table. The sample consists of 200,000 to 250,000 clones, 80% of them appearing once. CDR1 is SGHTA and CDR2 is FQGTGA in the germline V gene. V shed 4 bases and J shed 4 bases, with 10 bases lying between them. This CDR3 spans 13 amino acids.

The TCR comes from a woman aged 35 to 49 with acute COVID-19. The J gene is TRBJ1-2, the V gene TRBV7-3, with D uncertain. Sequenced: PBMCs or T cells enriched from blood (not recorded which). CDR3 region: CASSSRRGYGYTF. In DNA form, the CDR3 reads TGTGCCAGCAGCTCCCGGCGGGGCTATGGCTACACCTTC.